These T cell receptor beta chains were read from a single sample in a study of blood T cell repertoires in COVID-19. Data came from immunoSEQ multiplex PCR; TCRdb stores just in-frame clones and leaves some out. The repertoire has about 140,000 clones, 70% to 90% of them found once; the top ten carry about 5%. Sequencing input: peripheral blood. The source of these receptors is a woman aged 45 to 65 with acute or convalescent COVID-19. Each CDR3 is given with its conserved first and last residue. D genes are given only for firm matches. Size is stated for part of the rows, as once, few or many counts, or as a class when the clone is expanded.

CDR3: CASSFTTLQETQYF; DNA: TGTGCCAGCAGCTTTACGACACTCCAAGAGACCCAGTACTTC; J: TRBJ2-5; V: TRBV7-9; D: NA; size: NA
CDR3: CASRGSTAKNIQYF; DNA: TGTGCCAGCCGGGGTTCGACCGCCAAAAACATTCAGTACTTC; J: TRBJ2-4; V: TRBV6-5; D: NA; size: NA
CDR3: CASAYREVNYGYTF; DNA: TGTGCCAGCGCCTACCGGGAGGTAAACTATGGCTACACCTTC; J: TRBJ1-2; V: TRBV9; D: NA; size: NA
CDR3: CASSQDPHSMNTEAFF; DNA: TGTGCCAGCAGCCAAGATCCCCACAGCATGAACACTGAAGCTTTCTTT; J: TRBJ1-1; V: TRBV14; D: NA; size: NA
CDR3: CASNRADSNQPQHF; DNA: TGTGCCAGCAATCGGGCTGATAGCAATCAGCCCCAGCATTTT; J: TRBJ1-5; V: TRBV6-6; D: NA; size: once
CDR3: CASSWDSRQETQYF; DNA: TGTGCCAGCAGTTGGGACAGCCGCCAAGAGACCCAGTACTTC; J: TRBJ2-5; V: TRBV6-2/TRBV6-3; D: TRBD1; size: NA
CDR3: CASRSQVDEPQHF; DNA: TGCGCCAGCAGGTCCCAGGTCGATGAGCCCCAGCATTTT; J: TRBJ1-5; V: TRBV5-1; D: NA; size: NA
CDR3: CASSQDLYGEKGQPQHF; DNA: TGCGCCAGCAGCCAAGATCTATACGGGGAAAAGGGCCAGCCCCAGCATTTT; J: TRBJ1-5; V: TRBV4-1; D: NA; size: NA
CDR3: CASSQDKLRGPGNTIYF; DNA: TGCGCCAGCAGCCAAGATAAACTCAGGGGGCCTGGAAACACCATATATTTT; J: TRBJ1-3; V: TRBV4-3; D: TRBD1; size: NA
CDR3: CASSLTGPYNEQFF; DNA: TGTGCCAGCAGCTTAACAGGGCCATACAATGAGCAGTTCTTC; J: TRBJ2-1; V: TRBV11-3; D: NA; size: few
CDR3: CATSEEWESQETQYF; DNA: TGTGCCACCAGCGAAGAGTGGGAGTCGCAAGAGACCCAGTACTTC; J: TRBJ2-5; V: TRBV24-1; D: NA; size: NA
CDR3: CASSLVDFGVGPNEQFF; DNA: TGTGCCAGCAGCTTAGTGGATTTCGGGGTAGGGCCCAATGAGCAGTTCTTC; J: TRBJ2-1; V: TRBV7-2; D: NA; size: NA
CDR3: CASETNRNQPQHF; DNA: TGTGCCAGTGAGACTAATCGCAATCAGCCCCAGCATTTT; J: TRBJ1-5; V: TRBV19; D: NA; size: NA
CDR3: CSASGYGVNTEAFF; DNA: TGCAGTGCTAGTGGTTACGGGGTGAACACTGAAGCTTTCTTT; J: TRBJ1-1; V: TRBV20-1; D: NA; size: NA
CDR3: CASSAGLTSTEAFF; DNA: TGTGCCAGTAGTGCGGGCCTTACTAGCACTGAAGCTTTCTTT; J: TRBJ1-1; V: TRBV19; D: NA; size: NA
CDR3: CASNGQGITGELFF; DNA: TGTGCCAGCAACGGACAGGGAATCACCGGGGAGCTGTTTTTT; J: TRBJ2-2; V: TRBV6-5; D: TRBD1; size: NA
CDR3: CASTPVGRDTEAFF; DNA: TGTGCCAGCACCCCCGTGGGTCGGGACACTGAAGCTTTCTTT; J: TRBJ1-1; V: TRBV6-2/TRBV6-3; D: NA; size: NA
CDR3: CASLDRAQGRRFRGYTF; DNA: TGTGCCAGTTTGGACAGGGCACAGGGCAGGCGGTTTCGAGGCTACACCTTC; J: TRBJ1-2; V: TRBV19; D: TRBD1; size: NA
CDR3: CASTPRGGDTQYF; DNA: TGTGCCAGCACCCCGAGAGGTGGGGATACGCAGTATTTT; J: TRBJ2-3; V: TRBV7-3; D: NA; size: few
CDR3: CASRSGISKNIQYF; DNA: TGTGCCAGTAGGAGTGGTATATCCAAAAACATTCAGTACTTC; J: TRBJ2-4; V: TRBV19; D: NA; size: NA
CDR3: CASSVGSGGATGELFF; DNA: TGTGCCAGCAGCGTAGGAAGCGGGGGGGCCACCGGGGAGCTGTTTTTT; J: TRBJ2-2; V: TRBV9; D: TRBD2; size: NA
CDR3: CASKQGPQGPSFYEQYF; DNA: TGCGCCAGCAAGCAGGGTCCACAGGGGCCTTCCTTCTACGAGCAGTACTTC; J: TRBJ2-7; V: TRBV5-1; D: TRBD1; size: NA
CDR3: CANNRGSSGNTIYF; DNA: TGTGCCAACAATAGGGGGAGCTCTGGAAACACCATATATTTT; J: TRBJ1-3; V: TRBV2; D: NA; size: NA
CDR3: CASSTTGPNQPQHF; DNA: TGTGCCAGTAGTACCACAGGGCCTAATCAGCCCCAGCATTTT; J: TRBJ1-5; V: TRBV19; D: NA; size: NA
CDR3: CASSPRGGIYEQYF; DNA: TGTGCCAGCAGTCCACGGGGGGGGATATACGAGCAGTACTTC; J: TRBJ2-7; V: TRBV27; D: TRBD2; size: NA
CDR3: CAISASGASSYEQYF; DNA: TGTGCCATCAGTGCTTCAGGGGCCTCCTCCTACGAGCAGTACTTC; J: TRBJ2-7; V: TRBV10-3; D: NA; size: NA
CDR3: CASSPSPGLAIDEQFF; DNA: TGCGCCAGCAGCCCGTCTCCGGGACTAGCAATCGATGAGCAGTTCTTC; J: TRBJ2-1; V: TRBV4-1; D: TRBD2; size: NA
CDR3: CASSLTASGGPLQYF; DNA: TGTGCCAGCAGCTTAACGGCCAGCGGGGGGCCCCTTCAGTACTTC; J: TRBJ2-4; V: TRBV7-9; D: TRBD2; size: NA
CDR3: CASSYGQGNYGYTF; DNA: TGTGCCAGCAGCTACGGACAGGGAAACTATGGCTACACCTTC; J: TRBJ1-2; V: TRBV9; D: TRBD1; size: NA
CDR3: CASMGAVSTDTQYF; DNA: TGTGCCAGCATGGGAGCGGTTAGCACAGATACGCAGTATTTT; J: TRBJ2-3; V: TRBV2; D: NA; size: once
CDR3: CASSFGSGAHYNSPLHF; DNA: TGTGCCAGCAGCTTCGGTAGCGGGGCTCACTATAATTCACCCCTCCACTTT; J: TRBJ1-6; V: TRBV7-9; D: NA; size: NA
CDR3: CASRSGQNSQETQYF; DNA: TGTGCCAGCAGATCGGGACAGAACTCTCAAGAGACCCAGTACTTC; J: TRBJ2-5; V: TRBV2; D: TRBD1; size: NA
CDR3: CASSFRPREWPGNTIYF; DNA: TGTGCCAGCAGCTTCCGACCGAGGGAGTGGCCAGGAAACACCATATATTTT; J: TRBJ1-3; V: TRBV3-1/TRBV3-2; D: NA; size: few
CDR3: CASSPRGAAPSGGYYEQYF; DNA: TGTGCCAGCTCACCAAGGGGCGCCGCTCCTAGCGGGGGGTACTACGAGCAGTACTTC; J: TRBJ2-7; V: TRBV18; D: TRBD2; size: few
CDR3: CASSLALYSGGGNEQFF; DNA: TGCGCCAGCAGCTTGGCCCTCTATAGCGGGGGAGGAAATGAGCAGTTCTTC; J: TRBJ2-1; V: TRBV5-1; D: TRBD2; size: NA
CDR3: CASFSPSSQRASLGTSDEQFF; DNA: TGTGCCAGCTTCTCACCAAGTTCCCAGCGGGCTTCACTTGGGACTTCCGATGAGCAGTTCTTC; J: TRBJ2-1; V: TRBV18; D: NA; size: NA
CDR3: CASSQGAGESYGYTF; DNA: TGCGCCAGCAGCCAAGGGGCAGGGGAGAGCTATGGCTACACCTTC; J: TRBJ1-2; V: TRBV4-3; D: NA; size: NA
CDR3: CASSLGTSYEQFF; DNA: TGTGCCAGCAGTTTAGGGACTAGCTATGAGCAGTTCTTC; J: TRBJ2-1; V: TRBV27; D: TRBD2; size: NA
CDR3: CATSGGGEKLFF; DNA: TGTGCCACCAGCGGTGGCGGAGAAAAACTGTTTTTT; J: TRBJ1-4; V: TRBV15; D: NA; size: NA
CDR3: CASSLGGNQETQYF; DNA: TGTGCCAGCAGCTTGGGAGGGAACCAAGAGACCCAGTACTTC; J: TRBJ2-5; V: TRBV5-4; D: NA; size: few
CDR3: CSASLTSGSPDTQYF; DNA: TGCAGTGCTAGTCTGACTAGCGGGTCCCCAGATACGCAGTATTTT; J: TRBJ2-3; V: TRBV20-1; D: TRBD2; size: NA
CDR3: CASSRGLAENTDTQYF; DNA: TGTGCCAGCAGCCGGGGACTAGCGGAGAACACAGATACGCAGTATTTT; J: TRBJ2-3; V: TRBV7-3; D: TRBD2; size: NA
CDR3: CASSNDRDYGYTF; DNA: TGTGCCAGCTCAAATGACAGGGACTATGGCTACACCTTC; J: TRBJ1-2; V: TRBV18; D: TRBD1; size: NA
CDR3: CASSQTPGQEGAEAFF; DNA: TGCGCCAGCAGCCAAACCCCAGGACAAGAAGGGGCTGAAGCTTTCTTT; J: TRBJ1-1; V: TRBV4-3; D: NA; size: few
CDR3: CASSQTGTLNTEAFF; DNA: TGTGCCAGCAGTCAAACCGGGACATTGAACACTGAAGCTTTCTTT; J: TRBJ1-1; V: TRBV5-8; D: NA; size: NA
CDR3: CASSYGGLPRSQETQYF; DNA: TGTGCCAGCAGTTACGGGGGCCTCCCTCGGTCCCAAGAGACCCAGTACTTC; J: TRBJ2-5; V: TRBV6-2/TRBV6-3; D: NA; size: NA
CDR3: CASSPLRRTGYGYTF; DNA: TGTGCCAGCAGTCCACTGCGTCGGACAGGATATGGCTACACCTTC; J: TRBJ1-2; V: TRBV6-5; D: TRBD1; size: NA
CDR3: CASSLGTAINQPQHF; DNA: TGCGCCAGCAGCTTGGGGACAGCCATTAATCAGCCCCAGCATTTT; J: TRBJ1-5; V: TRBV5-1; D: NA; size: NA
CDR3: CASTPIPGLAGVIKRTQYF; DNA: TGTGCCAGCACCCCTATCCCGGGACTAGCGGGGGTGATCAAGAGGACCCAGTACTTC; J: TRBJ2-5; V: TRBV6-2/TRBV6-3; D: TRBD2; size: NA
CDR3: CASSLLAGGAYNEQFF; DNA: TGTGCCAGCAGTTTGTTAGCGGGGGGAGCCTACAATGAGCAGTTCTTC; J: TRBJ2-1; V: TRBV6-5; D: TRBD2; size: few
CDR3: CASSTRDEANVLTF; DNA: TGTGCCAGCAGTACGCGGGACGAGGCCAACGTCCTGACTTTC; J: TRBJ2-6; V: TRBV6-2/TRBV6-3; D: NA; size: few
CDR3: CASSLGDRQDAGAFF; DNA: TGCGCCAGCAGCTTGGGGGACAGGCAGGACGCGGGGGCTTTCTTT; J: TRBJ1-1; V: TRBV5-1; D: TRBD1; size: NA